These T cell receptor beta chains were read from a single sample in a study of CD8 T cells in Susac syndrome. One entry per CDR3 protein, called by TCRdb with MiXCR from the immunoSEQ multiplex PCR reads. The sample records 110,000 to 150,000 distinct CDR3 sequences, 85% to 95% being singletons. Specimen: CD8+ T cells from PBMCs. These receptors originate from a human donor in good health. The CDR3 runs from the conserved cysteine through the conserved F or W. D genes are given only for firm matches. Not all rows give a size; the values are once, few, many and, for expanded clones, a class.

D gene	J gene	V gene	clone size	CDR3 protein	CDR3 DNA
.	TRBJ2-3	TRBV7-6	.	CASSLGPPIEGVADTQYF	TGTGCCAGCAGCCTAGGGCCGCCGATCGAGGGAGTGGCAGATACGCAGTATTTT
TRBD2	TRBJ2-7	TRBV6-5	.	CASSVTSGRGYEQYF	TGTGCCAGCAGTGTCACTAGCGGGAGGGGTTACGAGCAGTACTTC
TRBD1	TRBJ2-3	TRBV6-5	.	CANRRDRGYTDTQYF	TGTGCCAACCGAAGGGACAGGGGTTACACAGATACGCAGTATTTT
.	TRBJ2-1	TRBV12-3/TRBV12-4	.	CASSPGQNEQFF	TGTGCCAGCAGTCCCGGACAAAATGAGCAGTTCTTC
.	TRBJ1-1	TRBV29-1	once	CSARKTREAFF	TGCAGCGCTCGTAAAACTAGAGAAGCTTTCTTT
TRBD1	TRBJ2-7	TRBV19	once	CASSIGGQGYEQYF	TGTGCCAGTAGTATAGGCGGACAGGGCTACGAGCAGTACTTC
.	TRBJ2-7	TRBV15	.	CATSGRGSYEQYF	TGTGCCACCAGCGGTAGGGGATCCTACGAGCAGTACTTC
.	TRBJ2-2	TRBV4-3	.	CASSQDASGTGELFF	TGCGCCAGCAGCCAAGATGCCTCCGGCACCGGGGAGCTGTTTTTT
.	TRBJ2-2	TRBV23-1	.	CASSQSLRLRHTGELFF	TGCGCCAGCAGTCAATCCCTGCGCCTCCGTCATACCGGGGAGCTGTTTTTT
.	TRBJ2-3	TRBV28	.	CASSANSWETDTQYF	TGTGCCAGCAGCGCGAATAGTTGGGAGACAGATACGCAGTATTTT
.	TRBJ2-2	TRBV9	.	CASSEEWVGKFDTGELFF	TGTGCCAGCAGCGAGGAGTGGGTGGGTAAATTCGACACCGGGGAGCTGTTTTTT
.	TRBJ2-7	TRBV7-3	.	CASIHYEQYF	TGTGCCAGCATCCATTACGAGCAGTACTTC
TRBD2	TRBJ2-1	TRBV4-3	once	CASSQGAGSYNEQFF	TGCGCCAGCAGCCAAGGAGCGGGATCCTACAATGAGCAGTTCTTC
TRBD1	TRBJ1-5	TRBV20-1	once	CSARTGDNQPQHF	TGCAGTGCTCGGACAGGGGACAACCAGCCCCAGCATTTT
.	TRBJ1-3	TRBV9	.	CASSVGLGTDSGNTIYF	TGTGCCAGCAGCGTAGGACTTGGGACCGACTCTGGAAACACCATATATTTT
.	TRBJ1-2	TRBV23-1	.	CARPAVSNHFYGYTF	TGCGCCCGCCCCGCGGTTTCAAATCACTTCTATGGCTACACCTTC
.	TRBJ2-2	TRBV14	.	CASSYQNTGELFF	TGTGCCAGCAGCTATCAGAACACCGGGGAGCTGTTTTTT
.	TRBJ1-5	TRBV27	.	CASSFNPDNQPQHF	TGTGCCAGCAGTTTTAACCCCGATAATCAGCCCCAGCATTTT
.	TRBJ2-7	TRBV7-9	.	CASSTQMAPSYEQYF	TGTGCCAGCAGCACCCAAATGGCCCCCTCCTACGAGCAGTACTTC
TRBD2	TRBJ2-7	TRBV20-1	.	CSATIRDYSYEQYF	TGCAGTGCTACGATCCGGGACTACTCCTACGAGCAGTACTTC
TRBD2	TRBJ2-3	TRBV5-1	.	CASSLGLAEATDTQYF	TGCGCCAGCAGCTTGGGACTAGCGGAAGCCACAGATACGCAGTATTTT
.	TRBJ1-3	TRBV13	.	CASSLERGYGNTIYF	TGTGCCAGCAGCTTAGAGCGGGGGTACGGAAACACCATATATTTT
.	TRBJ2-3	TRBV27	.	CASSFAFNVDTQYF	TGTGCCAGCAGTTTTGCATTCAACGTAGATACGCAGTATTTT
.	TRBJ2-3	TRBV5-1	.	CASSFETDTQYF	TGCGCCAGCAGCTTTGAAACAGATACGCAGTATTTT
.	TRBJ1-5	TRBV27	.	CASSARLGNQPQHF	TGTGCCAGCAGTGCCCGTCTGGGCAATCAGCCCCAGCATTTT
TRBD1	TRBJ1-1	TRBV7-2	.	CASSHPTGLNTEAFF	TGTGCCAGCAGCCACCCGACAGGGCTGAACACTGAAGCTTTCTTT
.	TRBJ2-7	TRBV7-9	.	CASSLGSGAYEQYF	TGTGCCAGCAGCTTAGGGTCAGGGGCCTACGAGCAGTACTTC
.	TRBJ1-1	TRBV4-3	.	CASSQVSNTEAFF	TGCGCCAGCAGCCAAGTCTCGAACACTGAAGCTTTCTTT
.	TRBJ2-1	TRBV6-5	.	CASSFQAYNEQFF	TGTGCCAGCAGTTTCCAGGCCTACAATGAGCAGTTCTTC
.	TRBJ1-1	TRBV29-1	once	CSFNEAFF	TGCAGCTTTAACGAAGCTTTCTTT
.	TRBJ2-2	TRBV11-2	.	CASTPGASANTGELFF	TGTGCCAGCACCCCGGGGGCCAGCGCAAACACCGGGGAGCTGTTTTTT
.	TRBJ2-7	TRBV13	.	CASSSSSLRTLEQYF	TGTGCCAGCAGCTCATCCTCGTTAAGGACTCTTGAGCAGTACTTC
.	TRBJ2-2	TRBV27	.	CASSYLIGTGELFF	TGTGCCAGCAGTTATTTGATCGGGACCGGGGAGCTGTTTTTT
.	TRBJ2-1	TRBV24-1	.	CATSDLGPRGEQFF	TGTGCCACCAGTGACTTGGGACCCCGAGGTGAGCAGTTCTTC
TRBD2	TRBJ2-7	TRBV27	.	CASRTSGGTYEQYF	TGTGCCAGCAGAACTAGCGGAGGCACCTACGAGCAGTACTTC
.	TRBJ1-1	TRBV28	.	CASRFGRRPEAFF	TGTGCCAGCAGGTTTGGGCGTCGCCCTGAAGCTTTCTTT
.	TRBJ2-5	TRBV20-1	.	CSANYFGQETQYF	TGCAGTGCTAACTATTTTGGGCAAGAGACCCAGTACTTC
.	TRBJ2-7	TRBV5-1	.	CASGGMNEQYF	TGCGCCAGCGGGGGGATGAACGAGCAGTACTTC
.	TRBJ1-1	TRBV7-9	.	CASSLAATEAFF	TGTGCCAGCAGCTTAGCGGCCACTGAAGCTTTCTTT
.	TRBJ2-3	TRBV6-6	.	CASSKTSAHTDTQYF	TGTGCCAGCAGTAAGACGTCGGCCCACACAGATACGCAGTATTTT
TRBD2	TRBJ2-1	TRBV4-1	.	CASSRGLGSLNEQFF	TGCGCCAGCAGCCGGGGACTAGGTAGTCTCAATGAGCAGTTCTTC
.	TRBJ1-1	TRBV29-1	.	CSVPGHLSAEAFF	TGCAGCGTTCCTGGACATTTAAGCGCTGAAGCTTTCTTT
TRBD2	TRBJ2-1	TRBV20-1	.	CSARGWSGRAGNEQFF	TGCAGTGCTAGGGGGTGGTCGGGGAGGGCCGGGAATGAGCAGTTCTTC
TRBD2	TRBJ2-7	TRBV7-9	.	CASSYPGLAGFNEQYF	TGTGCCAGCAGCTACCCGGGACTAGCGGGCTTCAACGAGCAGTACTTC
.	TRBJ2-3	TRBV7-3	once	CASSSPGVTDTQYF	TGTGCCAGCAGCTCCCCAGGGGTCACAGATACGCAGTATTTT
.	TRBJ2-6	TRBV3-1	.	CASSPRRPSGANVLTF	TGTGCCAGCAGCCCCCGGCGGCCCTCTGGGGCCAACGTCCTGACTTTC
.	TRBJ2-3	TRBV12-3/TRBV12-4	once	CASRPTSSPSGTQYF	TGTGCCAGCAGACCCACTAGCTCCCCCTCGGGTACGCAGTATTTT
.	TRBJ1-2	TRBV7-6	.	CASSLAEEANYGYTF	TGTGCCAGCAGCTTAGCTGAGGAGGCTAACTATGGCTACACCTTC
TRBD1	TRBJ1-2	TRBV13	.	CASSLEAGGSGYTF	TGTGCCAGCAGCTTAGAGGCAGGGGGCAGTGGCTACACCTTC